This TCR beta chain emerged from a study of T cell responses to AZD1222 COVID-19 vaccine. Findings of the study overall: Among those given AZD1222, only six or seven were seropositive at baseline.

As for this clone: Antigen: not known.

The repertoire was sequenced with immunoSEQ multiplex PCR; TCRdb's copy has only in-frame clones and lacks some. This sample has 250,000 to 300,000 clones, with 90% to 95% found just once. V shed 7 bases and J 9 bases; nucleotides not matched to a gene: 20. Per the germline V gene, CDR1 is MDHEN and CDR2 is SYDVKM. This CDR3 has 16 amino acids. Specimen: peripheral blood, collected 28 days after the second AZD1222 dose. The source is an adult who received the AZD1222 COVID-19 vaccine. The gene calls are TRBV28 and TRBJ1-2; 7 bases align to TRBD1. CDR3 in DNA: TGTGCCAGCAAGCCCGATGGGGGCAGGGGGGAGCTTAGCTACACCTTC. The encoded protein is CASKPDGGRGELSYTF.